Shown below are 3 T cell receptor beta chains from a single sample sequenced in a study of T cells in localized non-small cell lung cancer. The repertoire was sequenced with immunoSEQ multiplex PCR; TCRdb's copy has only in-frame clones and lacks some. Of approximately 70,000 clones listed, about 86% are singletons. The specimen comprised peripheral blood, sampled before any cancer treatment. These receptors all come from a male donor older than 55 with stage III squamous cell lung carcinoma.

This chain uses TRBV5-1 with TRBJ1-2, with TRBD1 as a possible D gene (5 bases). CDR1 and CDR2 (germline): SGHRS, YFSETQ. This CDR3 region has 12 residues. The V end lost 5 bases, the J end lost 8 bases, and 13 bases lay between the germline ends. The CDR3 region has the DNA TGCGCCAGCAGATCGACAGCAGAAGGCTACACCTTC. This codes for CASRSTAEGYTF.

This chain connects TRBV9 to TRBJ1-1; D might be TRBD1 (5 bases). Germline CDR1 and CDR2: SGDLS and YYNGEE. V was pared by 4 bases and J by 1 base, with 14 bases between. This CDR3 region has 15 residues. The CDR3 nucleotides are TGTGCCAGCAGCCCTGGACATTTGGGGAACACTGAAGCTTTCTTT. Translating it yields CASSPGHLGNTEAFF.

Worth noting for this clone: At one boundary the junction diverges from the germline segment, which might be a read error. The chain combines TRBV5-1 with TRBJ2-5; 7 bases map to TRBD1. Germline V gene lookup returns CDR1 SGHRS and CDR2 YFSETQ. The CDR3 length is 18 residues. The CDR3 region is CASSFPNRGPSNQETQYF. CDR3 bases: TGCGCCAGTAGCTTTCCTAACAGGGGACCCTCCAACCAAGAGACCCAGTACTTC.